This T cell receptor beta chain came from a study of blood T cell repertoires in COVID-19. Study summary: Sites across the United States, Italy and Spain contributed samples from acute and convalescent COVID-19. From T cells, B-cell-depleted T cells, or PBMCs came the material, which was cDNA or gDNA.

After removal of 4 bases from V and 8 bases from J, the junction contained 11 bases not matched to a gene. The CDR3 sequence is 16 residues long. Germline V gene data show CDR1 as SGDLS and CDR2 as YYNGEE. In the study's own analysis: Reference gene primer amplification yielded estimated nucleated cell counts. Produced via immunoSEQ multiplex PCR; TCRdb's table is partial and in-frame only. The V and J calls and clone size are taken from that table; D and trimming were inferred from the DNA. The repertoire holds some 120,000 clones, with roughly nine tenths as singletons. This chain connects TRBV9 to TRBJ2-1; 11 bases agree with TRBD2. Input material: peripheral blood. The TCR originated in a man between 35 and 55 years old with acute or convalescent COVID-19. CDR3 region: CASSPRRLAGGDEQFF. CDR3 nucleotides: TGTGCCAGCAGCCCAAGGAGGCTAGCGGGAGGCGATGAGCAGTTCTTC.